The 32 T cell receptor beta chains below all came from one sample that was sequenced in a study of blood T cell repertoires in COVID-19. Libraries were prepared by immunoSEQ multiplex PCR; TCRdb keeps only in-frame clonotypes and omits some of them. The repertoire holds more than 200,000 clones, with 70% to 85% as singletons. Input material: peripheral blood. The receptors stem from a woman between 40 and 50 years old who had recovered from COVID-19.

This rearrangement joins TRBV6-2 or TRBV6-3 to TRBJ1-5; TRBD1 matches 12 bases. With 5 bases clipped from V and 2 bases from J, the junction kept 7 bases outside the gene matches. The CDR3 is 17 amino acids. Germline V gene sequence: CDR1 MNHEY, CDR2 SVGEGT. The CDR3 region has the DNA TGTGCCAGCAGTCTCCGGGACAGGGGGCCCGGCAATCAGCCCCAGCATTTT. It yields the protein CASSLRDRGPGNQPQHF.

The chain joins TRBV5-1 to TRBJ2-3; TRBD2 agrees at 9 bases. The germline V gene has CDR1 SGHRS and CDR2 YFSETQ. The CDR3 has 15 amino acids. V lost 5 bases, J lost 4 bases, and 8 bases stayed unmatched. The CDR3 region is CASSGGGASADTQYF. In DNA, the CDR3 is TGCGCCAGCAGTGGCGGGGGGGCTTCAGCAGATACGCAGTATTTT.

The table lists this clone with a few counts. The gene calls are TRBV21-1 and TRBJ1-6. TRBV21-1 is labeled a pseudogene. This CDR3 has 11 residues. DNA of the CDR3: TGTGCGATGGGGGGACATTCACCCCTCCACTTT. The encoded protein is CAMGGHSPLHF.

The V call is TRBV14, the J call TRBJ1-1; D not resolved. V was trimmed by 4 bases and J by 5 bases, leaving 11 bases between them. Germline V gene data show CDR1 as SGHDN and CDR2 as FVKESK. The CDR3 contains 13 residues. The chain's CDR3 is CASSLLRGTEAFF. CDR3 nucleotide sequence: TGTGCCAGCAGCCTTCTCCGGGGAACTGAAGCTTTCTTT.

This chain connects TRBV28 to TRBJ2-3, with D tentatively TRBD2 (5 bases). Germline V gives CDR1 MDHEN, CDR2 SYDVKM. CDR3 length: 15 amino acids. V lost 3 bases and J lost 0, with 10 bases in between. The CDR3 region has the DNA TGTGCCAGCAGTTTCAGCGGCCCCAGCACAGATACGCAGTATTTT. Protein product: CASSFSGPSTDTQYF.

The chain recombines TRBV7-9 with TRBJ1-4, with TRBD1 as a possible D gene (6 bases). The CDR3 is 18 amino acids. V lost 4 bases and J lost 6, with 24 bases in between. The germline gives CDR1 SEHNR, CDR2 FQNEAQ (reference sequence). Written as DNA, the CDR3 is TGTGCCAGCAGCTGGACCGGGACACCTCTCTATTCGGATGAAAAACTGTTTTTT. Translated: CASSWTGTPLYSDEKLFF. Full variable domain (remainder filled in from reference TRBV7-9 and TRBJ1-4): DTGVSQNPRHKITKRGQNVTFRCDPISEHNRLYWYRQTLGQGPEFLTYFQNEAQLEKSRLLSDRFSAERPKGSFSTLEIQRTEQGDSAMYLCASSWTGTPLYSDEKLFFGSGTQLSVL.

The gene calls are TRBV18 and TRBJ1-2, with D possibly being TRBD1 (5 bases). Germline V gene data show CDR1 as KGHSH and CDR2 as LQKENI. The CDR3 consists of 13 residues. Trimming cost V 3 bases and J 3 bases, with 8 bases left between them. The CDR3 loop reads CASSPSGDYGYTF. The CDR3 nucleotides read TGTGCCAGCTCACCGTCGGGGGACTATGGCTACACCTTC.

This rearrangement joins TRBV5-1 to TRBJ1-3; the D gene is possibly TRBD1 (6 bases). CDR1 and CDR2 from the germline V gene are SGHRS and YFSETQ. CDR3 length: 17 amino acids. V was trimmed by 3 bases and J by 0 bases, leaving 16 bases between them. Here the CDR3 reads CASSSSGTTSSGNTIYF. The CDR3 bases are TGCGCCAGCAGCTCATCCGGGACAACGAGCTCTGGAAACACCATATATTTT.

The rearrangement uses TRBV9 and TRBJ2-3; perhaps TRBD2 as D (6 bases). The CDR3 runs 15 residues. Trimming removed 3 bases at V and 1 base at J, with 12 bases between. Germline assignment: CDR1 SGDLS and CDR2 YYNGEE. The CDR3 DNA reads as TGTGCCAGCAGCGCGGGACTCCAACGCACAGATACGCAGTATTTT. Its protein product is CASSAGLQRTDTQYF.

This rearrangement joins TRBV2 to TRBJ2-3; 7 positions match TRBD2. Trimming removed 7 bases from V and 3 bases from J; junction bases left unmatched: 10. The CDR3 spans 15 residues. Germline V gene lookup returns CDR1 SNHLY and CDR2 FYNNEI. The CDR3 region is CASIGRSLATDTQYF. CDR3 DNA sequence: TGTGCCAGCATCGGGAGGTCGCTTGCGACAGATACGCAGTATTTT.

V usage is TRBV7-9 and J usage is TRBJ2-3, with a possible D match to TRBD2 (5 bases). Germline CDR1 is SEHNR and CDR2 is FQNEAQ (reference sequence). The CDR3 consists of 15 residues. V was trimmed by 3 bases and J by 4 bases, leaving 14 bases between them. The CDR3 DNA is TGTGCCAGCAGCTTCCTCTTAGCGAGCGCAGATACGCAGTATTTT. It encodes CASSFLLASADTQYF.

The V and J genes are TRBV5-1 and TRBJ1-5; TRBD1 is a possible D gene (6 bases). Germline V gene lookup returns CDR1 SGHRS and CDR2 YFSETQ. Trimming took off 0 bases at V and 3 bases at J, with 10 bases between the two ends. This CDR3 has 15 amino acids. CDR3 region: CASSLGPGDNQPQHF. In DNA, the CDR3 is TGCGCCAGCAGCTTGGGACCAGGGGACAATCAGCCCCAGCATTTT.

The chain links TRBV5-1 to TRBJ2-1; TRBD1 agrees at 9 bases. The CDR3 is 16 residues long. Germline CDR1 SGHRS, CDR2 YFSETQ. V shed 6 bases, J shed 5 bases, and the junction held 12 bases outside the gene matches. The CDR3 loop reads CASTPSNRGRNNEQFF. In DNA form, the CDR3 reads TGCGCCAGCACCCCATCGAACAGGGGGCGGAACAATGAGCAGTTCTTC.

The chain is built from TRBV28 and TRBJ1-2; D not certain. CDR3 length: 14 residues. Germline V lookup: CDR1 MDHEN, CDR2 SYDVKM. V gave up 6 bases and J gave up 8 bases, with 19 bases separating them. This chain's CDR3 is CASRDMGFTSGYTF. For the CDR3, the DNA is TGTGCCAGCAGGGATATGGGTTTCACTAGCGGCTACACCTTC.

The V gene is TRBV6-1, the J gene TRBJ2-1; D is possibly TRBD1 (6 bases). V was trimmed by 6 bases and J by 8 bases, leaving 14 bases between them. This CDR3 comprises 13 residues. CDR1 and CDR2 from the germline V gene are MNHNS and SASEGT. Here the CDR3 reads CASRTGSGDEQFF. CDR3 coding DNA: TGTGCCAGCAGAACAGGGTCAGGAGATGAGCAGTTCTTC.

The chain combines TRBV19 with TRBJ1-2, with TRBD1 matching 8 bases. Germline CDR1 is LNHDA and CDR2 is SQIVND (reference sequence). This CDR3 spans 12 amino acids. The V and J ends lost 10 bases and 5 bases, in that order; junction bases with no gene match: 6. CDR3 residues: CATEDRVYGYTF. CDR3 nucleotides: TGTGCCACCGAGGACAGGGTGTATGGCTACACCTTC.

The chain uses TRBV10-3 and TRBJ2-7, with 10 nucleotides matching TRBD2. This CDR3 has 14 amino acids. Looked up from germline, CDR1 is ENHRY and CDR2 is SYGVKD. Trimming at V came to 6 bases and at J to 3 bases, leaving 5 bases not matched to a gene. CDR3 sequence: CAISDLAGGYEQYF. The CDR3 DNA reads TGTGCCATCAGCGACTTAGCGGGGGGCTACGAGCAGTACTTC.

As regards this clone: One end of the junction fails to match germline, which may point to a read error. The chain employs TRBV7-7 and TRBJ1-6, with D perhaps TRBD1 (5 bases). The CDR3 covers 15 residues. Germline loops: CDR1 SSHAT, CDR2 FNYEAQ (reference sequence). CDR3 nucleotides: TGTGCTAGCAGCTTAGCAGCCAGGGCGGATTCACCCCTCCACTTT. Translated: CASSLAARADSPLHF.

The rearrangement joins TRBV18 to TRBJ2-1; D is perhaps TRBD2 (6 bases). Looked up from germline, CDR1 is KGHSH and CDR2 is LQKENI. This CDR3 region has 16 residues. The ends were cut back, 6 bases at V and 0 bases at J, with 15 bases in the middle. CDR3 loop: CASSNLEGISYNEQFF. The CDR3, as DNA: TGTGCCAGCTCTAACCTGGAGGGAATCTCCTACAATGAGCAGTTCTTC. Together with reference TRBV18 and TRBJ2-1, the CDR3 gives the full variable domain: NAGVMQNPRHLVRRRGQEARLRCSPMKGHSHVYWYRQLPEEGLKFMVYLQKENIIDESGMPKERFSAEFPKEGPSILRIQQVVRGDSAAYFCASSNLEGISYNEQFFGPGTRLTVL.

The chain is built from TRBV18 and TRBJ1-4, with 10 bases aligning to TRBD1. The CDR3 has 15 residues. Unmatched junction bases numbered 6, after V lost 5 bases and J lost 6 bases. Germline V gene sequence: CDR1 KGHSH, CDR2 LQKENI. The CDR3 spells CASSAGGTGDEKLFF. The DNA of the CDR3 is TGTGCCAGCTCAGCTGGAGGGACAGGGGATGAAAAACTGTTTTTT. Supplemented by reference TRBV18 and TRBJ1-4, the full variable domain reads NAGVMQNPRHLVRRRGQEARLRCSPMKGHSHVYWYRQLPEEGLKFMVYLQKENIIDESGMPKERFSAEFPKEGPSILRIQQVVRGDSAAYFCASSAGGTGDEKLFFGSGTQLSVL.

The CDR3 DNA is TGTGCCAGCAGCACTTTCACCGGGGAGCTGTTTTTT. Its protein product is CASSTFTGELFF. This chain links TRBV7-2 with TRBJ2-2; D remains unclear. V was pared by 5 bases and J by 4 bases, with 5 bases between. The CDR3 extends over 12 amino acids. Germline CDR1 is SGHTA and CDR2 is FQGNSA.

The rearrangement joins TRBV19 to TRBJ1-2; 7 bases align to TRBD1. The CDR3 contains 17 residues. The V segment lost 4 bases and the J segment 3 bases; nucleotides outside the gene matches: 14. CDR1 and CDR2 from the germline V gene are LNHDA and SQIVND (reference sequence). In DNA, the CDR3 is TGTGCCAGTAGTACTCGACAGGGTCCTTACGGTGACTATGGCTACACCTTC. This translates into CASSTRQGPYGDYGYTF.

This chain uses TRBV19 with TRBJ1-2, with no clear D. Between the trimmed V and J ends, which lost 8 bases and 3 bases, there was a span of 10 bases. Germline CDR1 LNHDA, CDR2 SQIVND (reference sequence). The CDR3 covers 12 residues. The CDR3 bases are TGTGCCAGTTCCCAGGAAGACTATGGCTACACCTTC. Translation gives CASSQEDYGYTF. Based on the CDR3 plus reference TRBV19 and TRBJ1-2, the full variable domain is DGGITQSPKYLFRKEGQNVTLSCEQNLNHDAMYWYRQDPGQGLRLIYYSQIVNDFQKGDIAEGYSVSREKKESFPLTVTSAQKNPTAFYLCASSQEDYGYTFGSGTRLTVV.

In this sample, this clone turned up a few times. J is TRBJ1-2 and V is TRBV12-3 or TRBV12-4; a possible D gene is TRBD1 (6 bases). V lost 2 bases, J lost 7 bases, and 11 bases lay in between. CDR3 size: 13 residues. CDR3 amino acids: CASSLTGSSGYTF. The CDR3 DNA follows: TGTGCCAGCAGTTTAACAGGGAGTAGTGGCTACACCTTC.

This clone was seen more than once but under ten times. The CDR3: CSVGDAGGSPLHF. Written as DNA, the CDR3 is TGCAGCGTTGGAGATGCCGGGGGGTCACCCCTCCACTTT. V is TRBV29-1 and J is TRBJ1-6; a weak D match, TRBD1 (5 bases). CDR1 is SQVTM, CDR2 ANQGSEA, per germline. Trimming removed 4 bases at V and 10 bases at J, with 14 bases between. The CDR3 has 13 amino acids.

This clone was recorded many times. The chain is built from TRBV6-5 and TRBJ2-2, with D unresolved. CDR3 size: 16 residues. CDR1 is MNHEY, CDR2 SVGAGI, per germline. V lost 2 bases to trimming and J lost 0 bases, with 10 bases between them. This CDR3 reads CASSYQSDPNTGELFF. The CDR3 DNA reads as TGTGCCAGCAGTTACCAGTCAGATCCGAACACCGGGGAGCTGTTTTTT.

To note about this clone: The junction departs from the called germline gene at one end, perhaps through a read error. The V call is TRBV19, the J call TRBJ1-4; 7 bases match TRBD1. The CDR3 runs 15 residues. Per germline, CDR1 LNHDA and CDR2 SQIVND (reference sequence). CDR3 DNA sequence: TGTGCCACCGTCGACAGGGAGGGGACTAGTGAAAAACTGTTTTTT. Translating gives CATVDREGTSEKLFF.

The V call is TRBV25-1, the J call TRBJ2-5, with 10 bases matching TRBD1. CDR3 size: 14 residues. Per the germline V gene, CDR1 is MGHDK and CDR2 is SYGVNS. V lost 4 bases, J lost 5 bases, and 4 bases stayed unmatched. CDR3 sequence: CASSGTGGPETQYF. The CDR3 nucleotides are TGTGCCAGCAGTGGGACAGGGGGACCGGAGACCCAGTACTTC.

This sequence joins TRBV19 and TRBJ1-4; tentative D call: TRBD1 (5 bases). The CDR3 has 13 amino acids. The V gene lost 2 bases and the J gene lost 8 bases, with 9 bases spanning the gap. Looked up from germline, CDR1 is LNHDA and CDR2 is SQIVND (reference sequence). CDR3 DNA: TGTGCCAGTAGTATACTGGAGGGGGAAAAACTGTTTTTT. Translation: CASSILEGEKLFF. The full variable domain, its missing parts supplied by reference TRBV19 and TRBJ1-4, is DGGITQSPKYLFRKEGQNVTLSCEQNLNHDAMYWYRQDPGQGLRLIYYSQIVNDFQKGDIAEGYSVSREKKESFPLTVTSAQKNPTAFYLCASSILEGEKLFFGSGTQLSVL.

The V gene is TRBV3-1 (or the pseudogene TRBV3-2), the J gene TRBJ2-7; 11 bases are a match to TRBD2. The CDR3 spans 17 residues. Germline lookup yields CDR1 LGHDT and CDR2 YNNKEL (reference sequence). With 4 bases clipped from V and 2 bases from J, the junction kept 10 bases outside the gene matches. CDR3 sequence: CASSRRPGLAETYEQYF. The DNA of the CDR3 is TGTGCCAGCAGCCGCCGTCCGGGACTAGCGGAAACCTACGAGCAGTACTTC.

V and J are TRBV10-1 and TRBJ2-3; no definite D call. Germline assignment: CDR1 WNHNN and CDR2 SYGVQD (reference sequence). Trimming stripped 4 bases from V and 1 base from J, with 15 bases between. The CDR3 has 16 residues. DNA for the CDR3: TGCGCCAGCAGTGCCGGAGTTTCAGTAGGCACAGATACGCAGTATTTT. Translated, it gives CASSAGVSVGTDTQYF.

This clone was seen just once. The V call is TRBV5-5, the J call TRBJ1-2; TRBD1 might be the D (6 bases). The germline V gene has CDR1 SGHKS and CDR2 YYEKEE (reference sequence). CDR3 length: 13 residues. V lost 2 bases and J 8 bases, leaving 13 bases between the germline ends. In nucleotides, the CDR3 is TGTGCCAGCAGCTTTGGGGGGGCTTCCGGCTACACCTTC. Translated: CASSFGGASGYTF.